The 29 T cell receptor beta chains presented below share a single source sample, sequenced in a study of beta chain features in type 1 diabetes. What was sequenced were expressed TCRB transcripts, since all of the isolated RNA had been reverse transcribed. Repertoires were generated with immunoSEQ multiplex PCR, while TCRdb's copy carries only in-frame clones and drops some. The sample yields 120,000 to 150,000 clones, about 10% seen once. The sample was naive CD4+ T cells from blood. Every receptor here comes from a young man in good health.

This clone was seen only a few times. The gene calls are TRBV4-1 and TRBJ1-5; D uncertain. Germline values: CDR1 MGHRA, CDR2 YSYEKL. This CDR3 region has 19 residues. V gave up 3 bases and J gave up 2 bases, with 23 bases separating them. The CDR3 DNA reads as TGCGCCAGCAGCCACCCCGTAAGAGGAACTACTAGCGGCAATCAGCCCCAGCATTTT. Translating gives CASSHPVRGTTSGNQPQHF.

Remarks on this clone: Relative to the germline gene, one junction end is altered; a read error may explain this. The chain links TRBV5-4 to TRBJ2-1; perhaps TRBD2 as D (5 bases). Germline V gene lookup returns CDR1 SGHNT and CDR2 YYREEE (reference sequence). The CDR3 runs to 13 residues. This CDR3 reads CASSLSPGNEQFF. The CDR3, as DNA: TGCGCCAGCAGCCTTTCCCCGGGGAATGAGCAGTTCTTC.

The chain carries TRBV4-2 and TRBJ1-2, with 10 bases identical to TRBD1. With 0 bases clipped from V and 7 bases from J, the junction kept 2 bases outside the gene matches. The V gene's germline CDR1 is LGHNA and CDR2 YNFKEQ. This CDR3 region has 14 residues. In nucleotides, the CDR3 is TGTGCCAGCAGCCAAGATTGGACAGGGGGTGGCTACACCTTC. It encodes CASSQDWTGGGYTF.

This chain joins TRBV7-6 and TRBJ2-5, with 12 bases fitting TRBD2. Germline loops: CDR1 SGHVS, CDR2 FNYEAQ. The CDR3 sequence is 16 residues long. V shed 6 bases, J shed 2 bases, and the junction held 7 bases outside the gene matches. The CDR3 coding sequence is TGTGCCAGCAGACTAGGGACTAGCGGGCGACAAGAGACCCAGTACTTC. It encodes CASRLGTSGRQETQYF.

This clone occurred many times. This sequence joins TRBV10-3 and TRBJ2-1; 7 nucleotides agree with TRBD1. The CDR3 runs 16 residues. Germline CDR1 and CDR2: ENHRY and SYGVKD. J lost 0 bases, V lost 6 bases, and 8 bases had no gene match. The CDR3 nucleotides are TGTGCCATCAGAGACTCGACAGGGAGCTCCTACAATGAGCAGTTCTTC. Protein product: CAIRDSTGSSYNEQFF.

This clone turned up a few times. The V call is TRBV19, the J call TRBJ2-1; perhaps TRBD1 as D (5 bases). Per germline, CDR1 LNHDA and CDR2 SQIVND (reference sequence). Trimming shortened V by 5 bases and J by 10 bases, and 12 bases separated the two germline ends. The CDR3 covers 12 residues. The CDR3 reads CASSFPGREQFF. CDR3 DNA: TGTGCCAGTAGTTTCCCAGGGCGGGAGCAGTTCTTC. Combining the CDR3 with reference TRBV19 and TRBJ2-1 gives the whole variable domain DGGITQSPKYLFRKEGQNVTLSCEQNLNHDAMYWYRQDPGQGLRLIYYSQIVNDFQKGDIAEGYSVSREKKESFPLTVTSAQKNPTAFYLCASSFPGREQFFGPGTRLTVL.

V is TRBV30 and J is TRBJ2-1, with TRBD1 as a possible D gene (5 bases). The CDR3 extends over 14 amino acids. V was trimmed by 4 bases and J by 5 bases, leaving 15 bases between them. Germline-derived CDR1 and CDR2 are GTSNPN and SVGIG (reference sequence). Here the CDR3 reads CAWNLSGRDNEQFF. In nucleotides, the CDR3 is TGTGCCTGGAATTTGTCAGGGCGAGACAATGAGCAGTTCTTC.

The chain joins TRBV5-1 to TRBJ2-2; 7 nucleotides match TRBD1. This CDR3 is 16 amino acids long. J lost 2 bases, V lost 0 bases, and 4 bases had no gene match. Germline CDR1 is SGHRS and CDR2 is YFSETQ. CDR3 in amino acids: CASSLGDRVNTGELFF. In DNA, the CDR3 is TGCGCCAGCAGCTTGGGTGACAGGGTCAACACCGGGGAGCTGTTTTTT.

This chain connects TRBV4-1 to TRBJ2-2; TRBD1 is a possible D gene (6 bases). Germline lookup yields CDR1 MGHRA and CDR2 YSYEKL. V lost 1 base and J 4 bases, leaving 10 bases between the germline ends. The CDR3 is made up of 15 amino acids. The CDR3 sequence is CASSQVGHPTGELFF. In nucleotides, the CDR3 is TGCGCCAGCAGCCAAGTGGGACATCCCACCGGGGAGCTGTTTTTT.

The chain joins TRBV5-1 to TRBJ2-4, with 14 positions matching TRBD2. Germline values: CDR1 SGHRS, CDR2 YFSETQ. The CDR3 totals 16 residues. V lost 4 bases and J lost 9; bases outside the gene matches: 9. CDR3: CASSLRTSGGSSIQYF. The DNA of the CDR3 is TGCGCCAGCAGCCTAAGGACTAGCGGGGGGTCCAGCATTCAGTACTTC.

This clone was detected only a few times. The chain joins TRBV2 to TRBJ2-7, with TRBD1 matching 9 bases. Looked up from germline, CDR1 is SNHLY and CDR2 is FYNNEI. This CDR3 has 13 amino acids. The trim removed 7 bases at V and 5 bases at J, leaving 6 bases unmatched. CDR3 DNA: TGTGCCAGCAATGGAAGACAGGGGGACGAGCAGTACTTC. Translated: CASNGRQGDEQYF.

The CDR3 coding sequence is TGTGCCAGCAGCCTGGGACAGCCCCCGGCCCAGTACTTC. Residues: CASSLGQPPAQYF. The genes are TRBV7-6 and TRBJ2-5, with TRBD1 matching over 7 bases. The CDR3 runs to 13 residues. V lost 5 bases, J lost 9 bases, and 9 bases stayed unmatched. The germline gives CDR1 SGHVS, CDR2 FNYEAQ. Using reference TRBV7-6 and TRBJ2-5 for the parts outside the CDR3, the full variable domain is GAGVSQSPRYKVTKRGQDVALRCDPISGHVSLYWYRQALGQGPEFLTYFNYEAQQDKSGLPNDRFSAERPEGSISTLTIQRTEQRDSAMYRCASSLGQPPAQYFGPGTRLLVL.

This clone has a count of ten or more. This sequence joins TRBV25-1 and TRBJ1-6, with D possibly TRBD1 on 5 matching bases. Trimming cost V 4 bases and J 6 bases, with 7 bases left between them. Germline values: CDR1 MGHDK, CDR2 SYGVNS. This CDR3 is built from 13 residues. Written as DNA, the CDR3 is TGTGCCAGCAGTGCAGACAGTAATTCACCCCTCCACTTT. Translating it yields CASSADSNSPLHF.

There are a few counts of this clone. This chain links TRBV7-9 with TRBJ2-5, with D possibly being TRBD1 (6 bases). Between the trimmed V and J ends, which lost 3 bases and 4 bases, there was a span of 15 bases. There are 15 residues in the CDR3. CDR1 is SEHNR and CDR2 is FQNEAQ in the germline V gene (reference sequence). The CDR3 reads CASSLGHPARETQYF. The CDR3 DNA follows: TGTGCCAGCAGCTTGGGACATCCAGCTCGAGAGACCCAGTACTTC.

This clone was observed a few times. The genes are TRBV7-9 and TRBJ1-3; D call uncertain. The CDR3 covers 13 residues. CDR1 SEHNR and CDR2 FQNEAQ come from the germline V gene (reference sequence). V lost 3 bases and J 0 bases, leaving 3 bases between the germline ends. The CDR3 reads CASSLSSGNTIYF. The CDR3 coding sequence is TGTGCCAGCAGCTTGAGCTCTGGAAACACCATATATTTT.

In its sample, this clone was seen a few times. The chain is built from TRBV30 and TRBJ2-1, with TRBD2 matching over 9 bases. Unmatched junction bases numbered 11, after V lost 4 bases and J lost 4 bases. This CDR3 is built from 16 residues. Looked up from germline, CDR1 is GTSNPN and CDR2 is SVGIG (reference sequence). In DNA, the CDR3 is TGTGCCTGGAAAAGGGCTCGCGGGGGGGATTACAATGAGCAGTTCTTC. Translating it yields CAWKRARGGDYNEQFF.

The chain carries TRBV9 and TRBJ2-7; 12 bases are shared with TRBD1. V shed 4 bases, J shed 5 bases, and the junction held 7 bases outside the gene matches. Germline assignment: CDR1 SGDLS and CDR2 YYNGEE. The CDR3 sequence is 15 residues long. CDR3 residues: CASSPAGQGADEQYF. Written as DNA, the CDR3 is TGTGCCAGCAGCCCCGCGGGACAGGGGGCAGACGAGCAGTACTTC.

The rearrangement joins TRBV7-9 to TRBJ2-1; TRBD1 aligns across 9 bases. Per the germline V gene, CDR1 is SEHNR and CDR2 is FQNEAQ (reference sequence). V lost 7 bases to trimming and J lost 8 bases; unmatched junction nucleotides: 12. The CDR3 loop spans 15 amino acids. This chain's CDR3 is CASTEMGQGGDEQFF. The CDR3 DNA is TGTGCCAGCACCGAGATGGGACAGGGTGGCGATGAGCAGTTCTTC.

J is TRBJ1-6 and V is TRBV4-3; 11 bases match TRBD1. The V segment lost 0 bases and the J segment 10 bases; nucleotides outside the gene matches: 5. The length of the CDR3 is 16 residues. Germline CDR1 is LGHNA and CDR2 is YSLEER. The CDR3 DNA follows: TGCGCCAGCAGCCAAGAACTGGGACAGGGGGGATCACCCCTCCACTTT. Translation gives CASSQELGQGGSPLHF.

This chain uses TRBV6-5 with TRBJ2-1, with 8 positions matching TRBD1. CDR3 length equals 14 residues. Germline V gives CDR1 MNHEY, CDR2 SVGAGI. Trimming cost V 6 bases and J 4 bases; bases outside gene matches: 5. CDR3 protein: CASRRDRRYNEQFF. CDR3 coding DNA: TGTGCCAGCAGAAGGGACAGGAGGTACAATGAGCAGTTCTTC.

The chain recombines TRBV4-1 with TRBJ1-6; D not resolved. Per the germline V gene, CDR1 is MGHRA and CDR2 is YSYEKL. The CDR3 loop spans 17 amino acids. V lost 1 base and J 7 bases, leaving 17 bases between the germline ends. The CDR3 loop reads CASSQVLTGRWNSPLHF. The CDR3 DNA sequence: TGCGCCAGCAGCCAAGTCTTAACGGGAAGATGGAATTCACCCCTCCACTTT.

The chain employs TRBV18 and TRBJ1-3; perhaps TRBD1 as D (5 bases). Trimming removed 3 bases from V and 4 bases from J, with 22 bases in between. The germline V gene has CDR1 KGHSH and CDR2 LQKENI. The CDR3 is 18 amino acids. CDR3 amino acids: CASSPQGGGPQGGNTIYF. The CDR3 DNA follows: TGTGCCAGCTCACCCCAGGGAGGAGGGCCGCAAGGAGGAAACACCATATATTTT.

The sample holds a few counts of this clone. The J gene is TRBJ2-5, the V gene TRBV20-1; D gene unclear. Germline CDR1 DFQATT, CDR2 SNEGSKA (reference sequence). The CDR3 is 10 amino acids. The V end lost 6 bases, the J end lost 5 bases, and 7 bases lay between the germline ends. The CDR3 reads CSAFLETQYF. The CDR3 region has the DNA TGCAGTGCCTTCTTGGAGACCCAGTACTTC.

This clone was counted many times. The chain's CDR3 is CASTKGQQNTEAFF. In DNA, the CDR3 is TGTGCCAGCACCAAAGGACAGCAGAACACTGAAGCTTTCTTT. This chain links TRBV25-1 with TRBJ1-1; tentatively, D is TRBD1 (6 bases). Looked up from germline, CDR1 is MGHDK and CDR2 is SYGVNS. Trimming stripped 7 bases from V and 1 base from J, with 13 bases between. The length of the CDR3 is 14 residues.

This clone was counted between two and nine times. This sequence joins TRBV7-6 and TRBJ2-1, with D maybe TRBD2 (5 bases). Per germline, CDR1 SGHVS and CDR2 FNYEAQ. The CDR3 runs 15 residues. V was pared by 4 bases and J by 0 bases, with 10 bases between. CDR3 DNA: TGTGCCAGCAGCTGGCGGGCGAGCTCCTACAATGAGCAGTTCTTC. Translation gives CASSWRASSYNEQFF.

The chain carries TRBV11-2 and TRBJ2-7, with 7 bases that match TRBD1. This CDR3 comprises 18 residues. Germline V gives CDR1 SGHAT, CDR2 FQNNGV. V shed 5 bases and J 0 bases; nucleotides not matched to a gene: 16. The CDR3 coding sequence is TGTGCCAGCAGCCCGTCCACCGACTACAGGGGAGCCTCCTACGAGCAGTACTTC. This gives the protein CASSPSTDYRGASYEQYF.

V usage is TRBV11-2 and J usage is TRBJ1-6; D unclear. This CDR3 contains 14 residues. With 2 bases removed from V and 10 bases from J, the gap between germline ends came to 12 bases. Germline V gene lookup returns CDR1 SGHAT and CDR2 FQNNGV. CDR3 loop: CASSLMAERSPLHF. Here the CDR3 DNA reads TGTGCCAGCAGCTTAATGGCGGAACGCTCACCCCTCCACTTT.

This clone turned up a few times. The rearrangement links TRBV18 to TRBJ2-2; no firm D call. Trimming removed 2 bases from V and 6 bases from J, with 10 bases in between. The germline V gene encodes CDR1 KGHSH and CDR2 LQKENI. The CDR3 spans 14 residues. CDR3 in amino acids: CASSPMREAGELFF. CDR3 nucleotides: TGTGCCAGCTCACCAATGCGAGAGGCCGGGGAGCTGTTTTTT.

The chain recombines TRBV11-3 with TRBJ2-1; D is possibly TRBD2 (5 bases). V lost 5 bases, J lost 10 bases, and 12 bases lay in between. CDR1 and CDR2 (germline): SGHNT, YENEEA. The CDR3 length is 12 residues. The CDR3 sequence: CASSQSPGEQFF. The CDR3 nucleotides are TGTGCCAGCAGCCAGTCCCCGGGAGAGCAGTTCTTC.